The text below deals with one TCR beta chain. Its specificity is unknown. These data come from a study of OX40 agonist ivuxolimab in advanced cancers. Overall study: It was ivuxolimab, an agonistic anti-OX40 (CD134) antibody, that patients were treated with. Checkpoint inhibitors had been given previously to approximately 40% of patients.

Sequenced by immunoSEQ multiplex PCR; TCRdb stores in-frame clones only, minus some. Of tens of thousands of clones listed, 80% to 95% are singletons. Overall study findings and caveats: More expanded clones were found, on average, in CD8+ than in CD4+ T cells.

Losses at the gene ends were 8 bases for V and 2 bases for J; bases not matched to a gene: 5. Germline lookup yields CDR1 MRHNA and CDR2 SNTAGT. The CDR3 runs to 14 residues. This chain connects TRBV6-4 to TRBJ2-3; the match to TRBD2 covers 9 bases. Sample: CD4+ or CD8+ T cells sorted from blood, taken in a trial of the OX40 agonist ivuxolimab. This sequence was found in an adult with an advanced solid tumor such as melanoma, head and neck, liver or kidney cancer. The CDR3 DNA reads TGTGCCAGCGGGCGGGGGGGAACCACAGATACGCAGTATTTT. This gives the protein CASGRGGTTDTQYF.